The present TCR beta chain was sequenced within a study of blood T cell repertoires in COVID-19 (dated by TCRdb to about 2020). Study-level background: Samples covering the acute and convalescent phases of COVID-19 were provided by collaborators in the United States, Italy and Spain. Sample metadata almost always included a de-identified subject ID, COVID-19 status, age in years and sex. The material from the prospective study consisted of cDNA or gDNA derived from T cells, B-cell-depleted T cells, or PBMCs. Subjects who had been exposed to COVID-19, were actively infected with it, or had recovered from it provided the deeply sampled blood TCRbeta repertoires that made up the dataset. The repertoires were released in a freely available public database meant as a resource for research on the immune response to SARS-CoV-2. Samples came from the ongoing ImmuneRACE study (first 160 participants) plus 1,254 subjects from 6 global collaborators. Where available, HLA class I and class II types were taken from metadata supplied by the sample provider and were not determined by assay-based typing. Here is what the overall study found, with its caveats: How much clinical and demographic metadata was included differed by source and by participant, and the metadata was provided uncurated.

The collaborating institutions used their own protocols to collect whole blood in K2EDTA tubes. Collaborator samples were shipped for TCRbeta analysis as frozen whole blood, isolated PBMCs, or DNA extracted from either sample type. TCRbeta CDR3 regions were amplified from genomic DNA by means of the immunoSEQ Assay, a bias-controlled multiplex PCR. The study's own analysis went as follows. The number of nucleated cells in each sample was estimated by amplification of reference gene primers within the assay. To quantify the absolute abundance of each unique TCRbeta CDR3 rearrangement, sequence reads were collapsed and filtered. Productive Simpson clonality was computed per sample as the square root of Simpson's diversity index over productive rearrangements. TCRdb stores this immuneACCESS table with in-frame sequences only. Part of the clones is absent; in the studies checked, under half of the shortfall reflects unresolved V genes, and no reason is known for the rest. V and J calls plus clone size are reproduced from that table; the DNA served to infer D and trimming. The sample data list more than 95,000 clones, and 65% to 90% of these were observed just once. The ten largest clonotypes hold 27% of the sample.

Of note for this clone: Its antigen remains unidentified. The sample holds no much larger clone one base away, and base qualities are not on file.

Inclusive of the bounding cysteine and phenylalanine, the CDR3 is 16 residues long. Only CDR3 DNA is held: 48 bases, read in frame from base 1. Trimming removed 0 bases from V and 5 bases from J; the gene matches leave 6 bases unexplained. From a lookup of the germline V gene (reference sequence), CDR1 and CDR2 are LNHDA and SQIVND. The sequencing sample was made of peripheral blood. The TCR sequence derives from a woman older than 75 with acute or convalescent COVID-19. This chain is built from TRBV19 and TRBJ1-4, with 7 bases aligning to TRBD1. DNA sequence: TGTGCCAGTAGTATAGACCAGACAGGGAACAATGAAAAACTGTTTTTT. Its protein product is CASSIDQTGNNEKLFF.